This T cell receptor (beta chain) was sequenced for a study of shared clonotypes between healthy human individuals. Findings of the study overall: Only a few donors were included, so the genetic and exposure-history diversity represented was limited. Sequencing depth was expected to influence donor clonotype sharing. Larger richness was generally estimated for naive than memory subsets.

Original processing methods: ImmunoSEQ yielded junction-only sequences lacking quality scores, so filtering differed. TCRdb keeps only in-frame clones here, not all; method: immunoSEQ multiplex PCR. That table furnishes V, J and clone size, whereas the DNA furnished D and trimming. In the table there are hundreds of thousands of clones, approximately 96% of which are singletons. It was CD45RO-negative cells, positively selected for CCR7, that made up naive CD8 cells, with terminally differentiated effector memory CD45RA+ cells excluded. The CDR3 contains 11 residues. V dropped 3 bases and J dropped 3 bases, with 4 bases sitting between them. CDR1 is SGHNT and CDR2 is YYREEE in the germline V gene (reference sequence). Of note for this clone: As yet, its antigen is unknown. In the same sample, other DNA sequences code for this CDR3.

The TCR comes from a woman in her twenties or thirties in good health. The source material was naive CD8+ T cells sorted from blood. This chain links TRBV5-4 with TRBJ2-7; D is unclear. The CDR3 region is CASSSIYEQYF. The CDR3 DNA reads TGTGCCAGCAGCTCGATCTACGAGCAGTACTTC.